This T cell receptor beta chain was identified during a study of blood T cell repertoires in COVID-19. The V end was cut by 6 bases, the J end by 0 bases, with 9 bases between. This CDR3 comprises 13 residues. Germline V CDR1 and CDR2: SQVTM, ANQGSEA. Sequencing used immunoSEQ multiplex PCR; TCRdb keeps in-frame clones, though not all of them. The sample lists 150,000 to 200,000 clones, more than 60% occurring once. The chain carries TRBV29-1 and TRBJ1-3; maybe TRBD1 (6 bases). Sequenced input: peripheral blood. The sequence derives from a man aged 65 to 79 with acute or convalescent COVID-19. The CDR3 loop is CSVLGGSGNTIYF. Written as DNA, the CDR3 is TGCAGCGTCCTAGGGGGCTCTGGAAACACCATATATTTT.